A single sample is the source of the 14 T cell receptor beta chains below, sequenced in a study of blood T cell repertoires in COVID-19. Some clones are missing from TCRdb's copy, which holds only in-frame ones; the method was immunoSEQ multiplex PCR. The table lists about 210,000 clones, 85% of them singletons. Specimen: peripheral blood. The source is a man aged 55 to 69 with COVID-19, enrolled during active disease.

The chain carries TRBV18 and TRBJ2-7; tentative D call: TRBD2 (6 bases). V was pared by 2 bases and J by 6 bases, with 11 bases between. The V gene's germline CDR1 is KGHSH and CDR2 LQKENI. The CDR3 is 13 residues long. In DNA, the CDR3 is TGTGCCAGCTCACCAGACGCGGGAACCGAGCAGTACTTC. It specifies CASSPDAGTEQYF.

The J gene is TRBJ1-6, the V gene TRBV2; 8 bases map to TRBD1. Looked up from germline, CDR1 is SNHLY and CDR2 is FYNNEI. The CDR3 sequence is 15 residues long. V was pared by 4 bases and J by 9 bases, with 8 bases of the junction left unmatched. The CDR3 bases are TGTGCCAGCAGTGCAGGGGGCAGATTTGGTTCACCCCTCCACTTT. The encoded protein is CASSAGGRFGSPLHF.

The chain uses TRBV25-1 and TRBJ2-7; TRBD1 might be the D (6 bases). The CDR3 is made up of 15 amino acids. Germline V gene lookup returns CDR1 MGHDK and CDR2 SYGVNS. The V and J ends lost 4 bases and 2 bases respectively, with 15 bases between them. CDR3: CASSAQGYPTYEQYF. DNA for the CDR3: TGTGCCAGCAGTGCACAGGGTTACCCTACCTACGAGCAGTACTTC.

CDR3 loop: CASSLIGGDSRYEQYF. The CDR3 DNA reads TGTGCCAGCAGCCTCATCGGGGGGGACAGCAGATACGAGCAGTACTTC. The chain employs TRBV7-6 and TRBJ2-7, with D perhaps TRBD2 (8 bases). The CDR3 contains 16 residues. Germline lookup yields CDR1 SGHVS and CDR2 FNYEAQ. Trimming removed 5 bases from V and 4 bases from J, with 21 bases in between.

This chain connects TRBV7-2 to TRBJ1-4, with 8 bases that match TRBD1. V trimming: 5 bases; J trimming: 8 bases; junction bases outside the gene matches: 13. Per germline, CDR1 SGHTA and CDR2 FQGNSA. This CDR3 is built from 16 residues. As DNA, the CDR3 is TGTGCCAGCAGCACCGGGACAGGCTTTACGCAAGAAAAACTGTTTTTT. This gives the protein CASSTGTGFTQEKLFF.

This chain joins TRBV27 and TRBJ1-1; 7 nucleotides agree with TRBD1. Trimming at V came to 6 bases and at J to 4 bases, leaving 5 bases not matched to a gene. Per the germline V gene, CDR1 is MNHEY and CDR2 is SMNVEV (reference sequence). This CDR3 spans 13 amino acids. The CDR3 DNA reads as TGTGCCAGCAGGCTCTCAGGGGGCACTGAAGCTTTCTTT. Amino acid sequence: CASRLSGGTEAFF.

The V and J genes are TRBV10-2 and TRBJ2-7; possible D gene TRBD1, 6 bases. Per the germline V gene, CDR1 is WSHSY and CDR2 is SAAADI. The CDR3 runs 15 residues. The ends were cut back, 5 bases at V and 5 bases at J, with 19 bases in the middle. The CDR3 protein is CASSNRVWGENEQYF. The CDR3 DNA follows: TGCGCCAGCAGTAACAGGGTCTGGGGTGAAAACGAGCAGTACTTC.

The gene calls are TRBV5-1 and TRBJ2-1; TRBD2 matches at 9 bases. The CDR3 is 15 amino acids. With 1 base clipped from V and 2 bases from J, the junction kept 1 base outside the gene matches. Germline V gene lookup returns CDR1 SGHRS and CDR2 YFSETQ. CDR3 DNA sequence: TGCGCCAGCAGCTTGTCTAGCGGGACCTACAATGAGCAGTTCTTC. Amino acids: CASSLSSGTYNEQFF.

The CDR3 sequence is CSLRSSYEQYF. The CDR3 nucleotides are TGCAGTTTGAGGAGCTCCTACGAGCAGTACTTC. The rearrangement links TRBV20-1 to TRBJ2-7; D ambiguous. V gave up 8 bases and J gave up 0 bases, with 8 bases separating them. Germline-derived CDR1 and CDR2 are DFQATT and SNEGSKA (reference sequence). The CDR3 runs to 11 residues.

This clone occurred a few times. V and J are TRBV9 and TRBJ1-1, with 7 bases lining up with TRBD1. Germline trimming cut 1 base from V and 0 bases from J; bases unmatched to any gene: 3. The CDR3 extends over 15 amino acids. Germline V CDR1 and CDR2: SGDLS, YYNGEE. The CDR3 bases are TGTGCCAGCAGCGTACAGGGACAGCTGAACACTGAAGCTTTCTTT. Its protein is CASSVQGQLNTEAFF.

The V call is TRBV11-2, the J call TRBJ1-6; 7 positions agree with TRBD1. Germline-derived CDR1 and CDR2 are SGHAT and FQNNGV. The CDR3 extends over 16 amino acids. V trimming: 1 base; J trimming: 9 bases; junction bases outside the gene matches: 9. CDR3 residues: CASSLGLGTASSPLHF. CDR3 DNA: TGTGCCAGCAGCTTAGGATTGGGGACAGCGAGTTCACCCCTCCACTTT.

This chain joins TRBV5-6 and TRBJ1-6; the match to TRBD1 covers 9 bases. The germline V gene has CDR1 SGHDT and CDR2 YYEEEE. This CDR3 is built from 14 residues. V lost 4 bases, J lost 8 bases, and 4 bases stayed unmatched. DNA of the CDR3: TGTGCCAGCAGCATTGGACAGGGGTATTCACCCCTCCACTTT. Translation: CASSIGQGYSPLHF.

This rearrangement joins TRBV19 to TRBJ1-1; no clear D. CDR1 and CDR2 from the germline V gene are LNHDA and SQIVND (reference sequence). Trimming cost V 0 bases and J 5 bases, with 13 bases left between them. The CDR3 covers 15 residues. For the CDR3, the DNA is TGTGCCAGTAGTATAGATAGGAACAGTGGGACTGAAGCTTTCTTT. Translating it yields CASSIDRNSGTEAFF.

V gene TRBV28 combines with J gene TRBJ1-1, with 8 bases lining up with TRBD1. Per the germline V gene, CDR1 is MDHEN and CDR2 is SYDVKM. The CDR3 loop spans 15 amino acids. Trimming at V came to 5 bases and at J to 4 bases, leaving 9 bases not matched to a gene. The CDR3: CASSPGQGAGTEAFF. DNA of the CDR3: TGTGCCAGCAGTCCTGGACAGGGAGCGGGCACTGAAGCTTTCTTT.